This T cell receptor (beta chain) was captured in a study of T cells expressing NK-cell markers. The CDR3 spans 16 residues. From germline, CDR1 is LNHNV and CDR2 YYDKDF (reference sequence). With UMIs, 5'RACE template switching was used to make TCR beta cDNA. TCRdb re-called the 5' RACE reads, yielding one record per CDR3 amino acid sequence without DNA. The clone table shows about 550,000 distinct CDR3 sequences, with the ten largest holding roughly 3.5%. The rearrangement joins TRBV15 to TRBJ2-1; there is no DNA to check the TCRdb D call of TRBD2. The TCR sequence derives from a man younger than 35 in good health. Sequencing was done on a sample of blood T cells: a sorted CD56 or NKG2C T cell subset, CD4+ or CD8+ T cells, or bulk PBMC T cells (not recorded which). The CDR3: CATRSTRGSSYNEQFF. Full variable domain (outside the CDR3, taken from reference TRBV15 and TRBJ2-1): DAMVIQNPRYQVTQFGKPVTLSCSQTLNHNVMYWYQQKSSQAPKLLFHYYDKDFNNEADTPDNFQSRRPNTSFCFLDIRSPGLGDTAMYLCATRSTRGSSYNEQFFGPGTRLTVL.